This TCR beta chain was profiled in a study of long-term antiretroviral therapy in people with HIV. Whole-study results and caveats: Clonal populations expanded prior to ART predominated within the repertoire at all time points.

Details on this clone: What it binds is unknown.

Version v3.0 of the immunoSEQ assay was performed at survey level. Assay used: immunoSEQ multiplex PCR; TCRdb lists only in-frame clones, some missing. Of about 30,000 clones in the sample, over 80% were seen once. This CDR3 has 15 amino acids. V was cut by 6 bases and J by 6 bases, with 19 bases left in between. Germline-derived CDR1 and CDR2 are MNHEY and SVGAGI. This receptor was taken from a man in his forties or fifties with HIV. The chain has TRBV6-5 and TRBJ2-3, with D perhaps being TRBD1 or TRBD2 (5 bases each). The input for sequencing was unsorted PBMCs, taken 3.2 years before starting antiretroviral therapy. CDR3 coding DNA: TGTGCCAGCAGCCACCGGGACCCCGGTGGGGATACGCAGTATTTT. It translates to CASSHRDPGGDTQYF.